This T cell receptor beta chain was recovered during a study of cytomegalovirus exposure and HLA in healthy donors. PCR primers comprised 60 Vbeta and 13 Jbeta primers. Only in-frame clones appear in the TCRdb table, and some are missing; sequencing was by immunoSEQ multiplex PCR. The sample has roughly 150,000 clones, 70% to 85% seen once; the top ten hold roughly 3.5%. Deletions cut 0 bases from V and 0 bases from J, with 7 bases between. Germline V gene lookup returns CDR1 SGDLS and CDR2 YYNGEE. The CDR3 covers 14 residues. The rearrangement joins TRBV9 to TRBJ2-7; no definite D call. This TCR came from a male donor in good health and CMV-seronegative. The sample was PBMCs. In DNA, the CDR3 is TGTGCCAGCAGCGTAGCAGGTGCCTCCTACGAGCAGTACTTC. Its translation: CASSVAGASYEQYF.